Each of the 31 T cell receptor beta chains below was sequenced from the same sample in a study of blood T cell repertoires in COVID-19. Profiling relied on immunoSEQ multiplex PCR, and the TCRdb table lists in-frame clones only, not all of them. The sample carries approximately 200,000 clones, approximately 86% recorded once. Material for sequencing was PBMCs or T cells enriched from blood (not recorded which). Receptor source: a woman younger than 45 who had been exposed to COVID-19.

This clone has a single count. The CDR3 coding sequence is TGCGCCAGCAGTTCCCGAGACTCCGCGGGGACCTACGAGCAGTACTTC. Amino acids: CASSSRDSAGTYEQYF. The rearrangement joins TRBV5-1 to TRBJ2-7; TRBD2 is a possible D gene (6 bases). The germline V gene encodes CDR1 SGHRS and CDR2 YFSETQ. The CDR3 loop spans 16 amino acids. The V end lost 5 bases, the J end lost 2 bases, and 20 bases lay between the germline ends.

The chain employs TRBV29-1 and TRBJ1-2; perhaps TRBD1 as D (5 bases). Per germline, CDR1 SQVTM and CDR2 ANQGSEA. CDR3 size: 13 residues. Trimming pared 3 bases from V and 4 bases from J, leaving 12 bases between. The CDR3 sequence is CSVEGGEGYGYTF. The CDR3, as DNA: TGCAGCGTTGAGGGAGGGGAAGGCTATGGCTACACCTTC.

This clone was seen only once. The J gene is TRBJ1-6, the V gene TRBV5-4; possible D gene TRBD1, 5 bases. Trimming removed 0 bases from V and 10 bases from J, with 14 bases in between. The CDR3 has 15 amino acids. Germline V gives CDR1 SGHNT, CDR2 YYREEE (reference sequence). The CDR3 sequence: CASSLEQGSGSPLHF. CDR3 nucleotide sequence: TGTGCCAGCAGCTTGGAGCAGGGAAGCGGGTCACCCCTCCACTTT. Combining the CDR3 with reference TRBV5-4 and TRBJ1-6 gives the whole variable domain ETGVTQSPTHLIKTRGQQVTLRCSSQSGHNTVSWYQQALGQGPQFIFQYYREEENGRGNFPPRFSGLQFPNYSSELNVNALELDDSALYLCASSLEQGSGSPLHFGNGTRLTVT.

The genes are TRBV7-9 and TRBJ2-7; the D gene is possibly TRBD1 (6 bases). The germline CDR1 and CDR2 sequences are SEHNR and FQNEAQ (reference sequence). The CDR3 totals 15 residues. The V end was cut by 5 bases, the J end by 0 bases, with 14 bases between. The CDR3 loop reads CASSQGGVLSYEQYF. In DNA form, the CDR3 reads TGTGCCAGCAGCCAAGGGGGTGTCCTCTCCTACGAGCAGTACTTC. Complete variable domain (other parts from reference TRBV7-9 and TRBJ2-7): DTGVSQNPRHKITKRGQNVTFRCDPISEHNRLYWYRQTLGQGPEFLTYFQNEAQLEKSRLLSDRFSAERPKGSFSTLEIQRTEQGDSAMYLCASSQGGVLSYEQYFGPGTRLTVT.

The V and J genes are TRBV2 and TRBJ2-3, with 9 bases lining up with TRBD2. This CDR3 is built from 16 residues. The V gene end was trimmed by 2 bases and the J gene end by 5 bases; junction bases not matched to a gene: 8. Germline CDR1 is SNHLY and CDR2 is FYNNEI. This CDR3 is CASSEFRGGAQDTQYF. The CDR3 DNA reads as TGTGCCAGCAGTGAATTCCGCGGGGGGGCCCAAGATACGCAGTATTTT. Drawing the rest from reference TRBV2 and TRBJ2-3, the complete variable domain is EPEVTQTPSHQVTQMGQEVILRCVPISNHLYFYWYRQILGQKVEFLVSFYNNEISEKSEIFDDQFSVERPDGSNFTLKIRSTKLEDSAMYFCASSEFRGGAQDTQYFGPGTRLTVL.

The CDR3 DNA follows: TGTGCCAGCAGTGATTCCCGACTAGCGGGGAGCAACACCGGGGAGCTGTTTTTT. Translating it yields CASSDSRLAGSNTGELFF. V is TRBV2 and J is TRBJ2-2; 11 bases agree with TRBD2. From germline, CDR1 is SNHLY and CDR2 FYNNEI. Trimming cost V 3 bases and J 2 bases; bases outside gene matches: 8. This CDR3 is built from 18 residues.

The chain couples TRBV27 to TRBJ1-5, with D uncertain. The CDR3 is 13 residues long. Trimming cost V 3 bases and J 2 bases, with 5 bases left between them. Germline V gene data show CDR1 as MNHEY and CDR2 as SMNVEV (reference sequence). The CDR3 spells CASSFIGNQPQHF. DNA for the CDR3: TGTGCCAGCAGTTTTATTGGCAATCAGCCCCAGCATTTT.

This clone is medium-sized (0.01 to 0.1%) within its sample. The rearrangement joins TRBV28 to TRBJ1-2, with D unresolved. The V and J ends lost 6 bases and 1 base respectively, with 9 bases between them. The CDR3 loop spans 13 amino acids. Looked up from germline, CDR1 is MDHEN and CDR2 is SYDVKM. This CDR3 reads CASSSQFNYGYTF. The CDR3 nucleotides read TGTGCCAGCAGCTCCCAGTTTAACTATGGCTACACCTTC.

DNA of the CDR3: TGTGCCAGCAGCTACGGGACAGCAGCCACAGATACGCAGTATTTT. Its protein product is CASSYGTAATDTQYF. This chain uses TRBV3-1 (or the pseudogene TRBV3-2) with TRBJ2-3; 7 bases fit TRBD1. CDR1 and CDR2 from the germline V gene are LGHDT and YNNKEL (reference sequence). V lost 5 bases, J lost 2 bases, and 7 bases stayed unmatched. The CDR3 sequence is 15 residues long.

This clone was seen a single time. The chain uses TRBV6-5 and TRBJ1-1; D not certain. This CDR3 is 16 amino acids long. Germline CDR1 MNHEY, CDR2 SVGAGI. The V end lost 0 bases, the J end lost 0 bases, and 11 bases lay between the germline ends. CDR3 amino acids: CASSYSTDYMNTEAFF. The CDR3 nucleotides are TGTGCCAGCAGTTACTCGACGGACTACATGAACACTGAAGCTTTCTTT.

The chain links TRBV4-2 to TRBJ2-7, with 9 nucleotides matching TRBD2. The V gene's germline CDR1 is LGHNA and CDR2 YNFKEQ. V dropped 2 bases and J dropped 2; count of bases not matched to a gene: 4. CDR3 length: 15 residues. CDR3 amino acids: CASSQPVAGAYEQYF. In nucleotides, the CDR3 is TGTGCCAGCAGCCAACCAGTAGCGGGGGCCTACGAGCAGTACTTC.

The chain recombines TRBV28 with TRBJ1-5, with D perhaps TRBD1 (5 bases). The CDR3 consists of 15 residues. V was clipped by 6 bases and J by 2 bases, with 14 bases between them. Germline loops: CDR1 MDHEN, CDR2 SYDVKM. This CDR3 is CASRSSAGGNQPQHF. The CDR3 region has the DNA TGTGCCAGCAGATCCTCGGCGGGGGGCAATCAGCCCCAGCATTTT.

CDR3 loop: CASSGGIRSAGGNTIYF. For the CDR3, the DNA is TGTGCCAGCAGCGGGGGGATCAGATCGGCTGGCGGAAACACCATATATTTT. This chain connects TRBV7-9 to TRBJ1-3; D is perhaps TRBD1 (5 bases). This CDR3 comprises 17 residues. Per the germline V gene, CDR1 is SEHNR and CDR2 is FQNEAQ (reference sequence). Trimming left V 5 bases short and J 4 bases short, with 21 bases between.

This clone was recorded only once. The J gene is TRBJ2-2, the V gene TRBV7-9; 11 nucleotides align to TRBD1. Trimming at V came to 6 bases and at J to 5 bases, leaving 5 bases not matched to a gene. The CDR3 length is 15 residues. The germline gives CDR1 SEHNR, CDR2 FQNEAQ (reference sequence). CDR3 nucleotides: TGTGCCAGCAGACCGGACAGGGGGCTAACCGGGGAGCTGTTTTTT. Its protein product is CASRPDRGLTGELFF.

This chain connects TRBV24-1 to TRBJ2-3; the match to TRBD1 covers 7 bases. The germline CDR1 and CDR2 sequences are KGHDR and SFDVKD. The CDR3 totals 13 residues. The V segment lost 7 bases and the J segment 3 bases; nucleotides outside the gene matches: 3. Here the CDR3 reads CATRETGTDTQYF. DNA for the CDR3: TGTGCCACCAGGGAGACAGGGACAGATACGCAGTATTTT.

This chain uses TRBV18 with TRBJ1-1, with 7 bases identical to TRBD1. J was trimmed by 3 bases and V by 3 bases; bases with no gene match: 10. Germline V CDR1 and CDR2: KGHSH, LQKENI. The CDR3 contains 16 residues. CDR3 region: CASSPDDRVGDTEAFF. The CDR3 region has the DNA TGTGCCAGCTCACCCGACGACAGGGTCGGGGACACTGAAGCTTTCTTT.

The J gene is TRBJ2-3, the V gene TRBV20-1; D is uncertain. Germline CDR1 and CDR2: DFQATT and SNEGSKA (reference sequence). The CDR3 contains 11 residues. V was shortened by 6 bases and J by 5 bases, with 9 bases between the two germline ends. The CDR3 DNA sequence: TGCAGTGCACCCGAGCGAGATACGCAGTATTTT. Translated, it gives CSAPERDTQYF.

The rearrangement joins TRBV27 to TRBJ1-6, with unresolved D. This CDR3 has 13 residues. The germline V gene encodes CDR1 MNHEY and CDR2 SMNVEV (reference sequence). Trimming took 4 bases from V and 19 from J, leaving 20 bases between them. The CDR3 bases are TGTGCCAGCAGTTCCCCCGGGATCACACAGATTCACTTT. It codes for CASSSPGITQIHF.

This CDR3 is CATSSRFGGATGGAGNTIYF. The CDR3 DNA sequence: TGTGCCACCAGCTCCCGGTTCGGGGGCGCGACAGGGGGCGCCGGAAACACCATATATTTT. The rearrangement joins TRBV15 to TRBJ1-3, with 10 bases aligning to TRBD1. V gave up 5 bases and J gave up 4 bases; unmatched junction bases: 20. The CDR3 runs 20 residues. Germline V gives CDR1 LNHNV, CDR2 YYDKDF (reference sequence).

Here the CDR3 DNA reads TGCAGTGCTAGAGACCGGGGTGGCTACACCTTC. Amino acid sequence: CSARDRGGYTF. This sequence joins TRBV20-1 and TRBJ1-2, with D hard to call. CDR1 and CDR2 from the germline V gene are DFQATT and SNEGSKA (reference sequence). The germline V and J ends were trimmed by 0 bases and 7 bases, with 6 bases remaining between them. The CDR3 sequence is 11 residues long.

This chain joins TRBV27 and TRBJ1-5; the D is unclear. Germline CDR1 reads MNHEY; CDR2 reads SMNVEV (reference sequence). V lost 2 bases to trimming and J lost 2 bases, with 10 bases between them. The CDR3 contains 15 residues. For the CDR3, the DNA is TGTGCCAGCAGTTTACAGACTCTCGGCAATCAGCCCCAGCATTTT. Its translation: CASSLQTLGNQPQHF.

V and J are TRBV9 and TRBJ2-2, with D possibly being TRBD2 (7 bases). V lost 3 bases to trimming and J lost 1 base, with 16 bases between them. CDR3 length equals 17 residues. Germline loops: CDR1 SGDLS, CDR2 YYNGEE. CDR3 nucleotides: TGTGCCAGCAGCGGCCCGCGCGGGGGCCTGAACACCGGGGAGCTGTTTTTT. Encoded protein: CASSGPRGGLNTGELFF.

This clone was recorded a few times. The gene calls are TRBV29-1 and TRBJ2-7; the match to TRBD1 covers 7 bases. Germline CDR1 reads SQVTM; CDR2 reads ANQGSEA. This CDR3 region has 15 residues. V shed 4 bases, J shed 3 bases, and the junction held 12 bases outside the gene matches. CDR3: CSVGPSGTENYEQYF. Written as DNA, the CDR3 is TGCAGCGTTGGGCCCTCCGGGACAGAGAACTACGAGCAGTACTTC.

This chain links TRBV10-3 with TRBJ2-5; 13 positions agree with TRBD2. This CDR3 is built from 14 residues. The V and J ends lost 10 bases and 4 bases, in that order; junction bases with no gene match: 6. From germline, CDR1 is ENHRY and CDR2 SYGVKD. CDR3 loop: CATTSGGLLETQYF. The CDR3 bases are TGTGCCACGACTAGCGGGGGGCTTCTAGAGACCCAGTACTTC.

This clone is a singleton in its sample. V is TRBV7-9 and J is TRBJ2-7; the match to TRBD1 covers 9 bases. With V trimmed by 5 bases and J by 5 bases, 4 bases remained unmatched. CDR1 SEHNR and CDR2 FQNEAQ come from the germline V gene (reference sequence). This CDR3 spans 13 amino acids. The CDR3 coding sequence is TGTGCCAGCAGCGGGACAGGGTTCAACGAGCAGTACTTC. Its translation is CASSGTGFNEQYF.

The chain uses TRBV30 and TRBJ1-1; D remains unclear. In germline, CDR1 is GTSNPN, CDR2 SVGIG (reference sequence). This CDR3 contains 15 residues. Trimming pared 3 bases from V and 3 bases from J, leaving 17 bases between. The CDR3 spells CAWREKERRDTEAFF. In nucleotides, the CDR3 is TGTGCCTGGAGAGAAAAGGAGCGGAGGGACACTGAAGCTTTCTTT.

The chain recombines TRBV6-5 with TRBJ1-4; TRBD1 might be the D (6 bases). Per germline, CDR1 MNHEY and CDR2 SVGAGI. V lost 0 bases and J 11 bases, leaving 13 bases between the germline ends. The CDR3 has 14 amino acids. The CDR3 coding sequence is TGTGCCAGCAGTTACTCGACTAAGGGGGAGAAACTGTTTTTT. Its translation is CASSYSTKGEKLFF.

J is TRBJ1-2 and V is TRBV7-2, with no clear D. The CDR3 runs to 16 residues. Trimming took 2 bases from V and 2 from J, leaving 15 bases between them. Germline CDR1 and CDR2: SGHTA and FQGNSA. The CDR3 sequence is CASSLSLLQANYGYTF. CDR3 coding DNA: TGTGCCAGCAGCTTAAGCCTCCTTCAAGCGAACTATGGCTACACCTTC. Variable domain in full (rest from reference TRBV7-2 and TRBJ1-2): GAGVSQSPSNKVTEKGKDVELRCDPISGHTALYWYRQSLGQGLEFLIYFQGNSAPDKSGLPSDRFSAERTGGSVSTLTIQRTQQEDSAVYLCASSLSLLQANYGYTFGSGTRLTVV.

The CDR3 loop is CATSDFIPSGGFSEQFF. The CDR3 coding sequence is TGTGCCACCAGTGATTTCATTCCTAGCGGGGGGTTTAGTGAGCAGTTCTTC. The gene calls are TRBV24-1 and TRBJ2-1, with TRBD2 identical over 11 bases. V lost 1 base to trimming and J lost 9 bases; unmatched junction nucleotides: 10. The CDR3 runs 17 residues. Germline assignment: CDR1 KGHDR and CDR2 SFDVKD.

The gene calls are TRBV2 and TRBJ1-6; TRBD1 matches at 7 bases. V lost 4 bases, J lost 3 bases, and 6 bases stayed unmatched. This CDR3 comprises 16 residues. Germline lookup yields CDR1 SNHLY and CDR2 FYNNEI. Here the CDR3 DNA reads TGTGCCAGCAGTGTGTCATCAGGGGGCTATAATTCACCCCTCCACTTT. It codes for CASSVSSGGYNSPLHF.

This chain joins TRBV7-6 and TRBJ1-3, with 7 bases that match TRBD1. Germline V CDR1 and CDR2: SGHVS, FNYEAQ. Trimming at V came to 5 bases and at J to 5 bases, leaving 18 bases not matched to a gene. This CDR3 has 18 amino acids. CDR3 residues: CASSPRLTGEVGRNTIYF. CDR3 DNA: TGTGCCAGCAGCCCGCGACTTACAGGGGAAGTGGGTCGAAACACCATATATTTT.